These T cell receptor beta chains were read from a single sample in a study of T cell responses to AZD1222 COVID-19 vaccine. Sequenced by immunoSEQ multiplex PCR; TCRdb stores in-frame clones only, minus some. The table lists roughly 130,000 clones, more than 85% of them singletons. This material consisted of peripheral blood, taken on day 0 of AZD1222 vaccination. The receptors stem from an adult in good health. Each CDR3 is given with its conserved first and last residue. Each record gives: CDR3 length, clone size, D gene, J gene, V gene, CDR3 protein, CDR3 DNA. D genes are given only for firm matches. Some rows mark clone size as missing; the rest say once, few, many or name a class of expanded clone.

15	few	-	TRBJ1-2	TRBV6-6	CASSSRTGSAYGYTF	TGTGCCAGCAGTTCTCGCACAGGGTCTGCTTATGGCTACACCTTC
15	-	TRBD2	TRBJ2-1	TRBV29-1	CSVAAPGTSRGEQFF	TGCAGCGTTGCGGCTCCCGGGACTAGCCGGGGGGAGCAGTTCTTC
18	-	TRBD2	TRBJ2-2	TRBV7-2	CASSLVASGRRVTGELFF	TGTGCCAGCAGCTTAGTAGCTAGCGGGAGACGGGTCACCGGGGAGCTGTTTTTT
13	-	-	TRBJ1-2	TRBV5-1	CASSLGTVGGYTF	TGCGCCAGCAGCTTGGGGACAGTGGGTGGCTACACCTTC
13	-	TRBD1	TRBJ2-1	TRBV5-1	CASSLEGADEQFF	TGCGCCAGCAGCTTGGAGGGGGCGGATGAGCAGTTCTTC
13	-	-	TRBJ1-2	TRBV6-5	CASSGSLDYGYTF	TGTGCCAGCAGCGGGAGCTTAGACTATGGCTACACCTTC
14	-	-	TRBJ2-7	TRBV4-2	CASSQDGTSYEQYF	TGTGCCAGCAGCCAAGACGGCACTAGCTACGAGCAGTACTTC
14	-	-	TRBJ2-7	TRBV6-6	CASSYQGSLDEQYF	TGTGCCAGCAGTTACCAGGGTTCTCTGGATGAGCAGTACTTC
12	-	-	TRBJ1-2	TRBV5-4	CASSLESYGYTF	TGTGCCAGCAGCTTGGAGTCCTATGGCTACACCTTC
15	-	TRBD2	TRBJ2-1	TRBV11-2	CASSLLALAGNEQFF	TGTGCCAGCAGCTTACTGGCACTAGCGGGCAATGAGCAGTTCTTC
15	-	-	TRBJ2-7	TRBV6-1	CASSEVSGWSYEQYF	TGTGCCAGCAGTGAAGTGTCAGGGTGGTCCTACGAGCAGTACTTC
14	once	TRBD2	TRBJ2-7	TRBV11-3	CASSRLAGSHEQYF	TGTGCCAGCAGTAGACTAGCGGGATCCCACGAGCAGTACTTC
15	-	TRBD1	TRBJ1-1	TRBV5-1	CASSEETGQNTEAFF	TGCGCCAGCAGCGAAGAGACAGGGCAGAACACTGAAGCTTTCTTT
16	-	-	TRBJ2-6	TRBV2	CASSEALASGANVLTF	TGTGCCAGCAGTGAAGCGCTAGCCTCTGGGGCCAACGTCCTGACTTTC
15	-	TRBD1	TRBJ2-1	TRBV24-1	CATSDPGQGPGEQFF	TGTGCCACCAGTGACCCGGGACAGGGTCCGGGGGAGCAGTTCTTC
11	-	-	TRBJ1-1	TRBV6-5	CASSWRFEAFF	TGTGCCAGCAGCTGGAGGTTTGAAGCTTTCTTT
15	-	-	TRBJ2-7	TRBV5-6	CASSRGQGVVDEQYF	TGTGCCAGCAGCCGGGGGCAGGGGGTTGTGGACGAGCAGTACTTC
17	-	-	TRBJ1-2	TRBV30	CAWSAGARRIVHYGYTF	TGTGCCTGGAGTGCGGGGGCGCGTCGGATAGTTCACTATGGCTACACCTTC
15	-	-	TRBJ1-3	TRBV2	CASTPRVTSGNTIYF	TGTGCCAGCACCCCCCGGGTTACCTCTGGAAACACCATATATTTT
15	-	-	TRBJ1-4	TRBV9	CASSVVGGINEKLFF	TGTGCCAGCAGCGTAGTCGGAGGGATTAATGAAAAACTGTTTTTT
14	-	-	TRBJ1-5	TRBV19	CASGLGYSNQPQHF	TGTGCCAGCGGGTTGGGGTATAGCAATCAGCCCCAGCATTTT
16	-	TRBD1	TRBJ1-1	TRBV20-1	CSASDRGRGANTEAFF	TGCAGTGCTAGTGATAGGGGGCGAGGAGCGAACACTGAAGCTTTCTTT
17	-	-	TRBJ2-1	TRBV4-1	CASSQEKTRGKGNEQFF	TGCGCCAGCAGCCAAGAAAAGACGAGAGGGAAAGGCAATGAGCAGTTCTTC
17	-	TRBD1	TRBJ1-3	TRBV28	CASSLSQDRDSRNTIYF	TGTGCCAGCAGTTTATCCCAAGACAGGGATTCCCGAAACACCATATATTTT
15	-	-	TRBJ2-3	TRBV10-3	CAMGGGTAVTDTQYF	TGTGCCATGGGAGGCGGGACAGCTGTCACAGATACGCAGTATTTT
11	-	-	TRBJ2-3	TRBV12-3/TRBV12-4	CASSVTDTQYF	TGTGCCAGCAGTGTAACAGATACGCAGTATTTT
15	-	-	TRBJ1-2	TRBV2	CASRAGEGVVYGYTF	TGTGCCAGCAGGGCGGGCGAGGGAGTGGTCTATGGCTACACCTTC
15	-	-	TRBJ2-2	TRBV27	CASSLVSAFAGELFF	TGTGCCAGCAGTTTGGTTAGCGCATTCGCCGGGGAGCTGTTTTTT
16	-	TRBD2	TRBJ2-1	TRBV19	CASSIDTSGGNNEQFF	TGTGCCAGTAGTATAGATACAAGCGGGGGAAACAATGAGCAGTTCTTC
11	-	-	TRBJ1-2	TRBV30	CAWSVGQPSTF	TGTGCCTGGAGTGTGGGGCAGCCTAGCACCTTC
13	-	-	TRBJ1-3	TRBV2	CASSETRGNTIYF	TGTGCCAGCAGTGAGACGCGAGGAAACACCATATATTTT
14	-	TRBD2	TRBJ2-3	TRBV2	CASSPTSGTDTQYF	TGTGCCAGCAGTCCTACTAGCGGGACAGATACGCAGTATTTT
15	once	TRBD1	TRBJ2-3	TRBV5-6	CASSLRTGGTDTQYF	TGTGCCAGCAGCTTGAGGACAGGGGGCACAGATACGCAGTATTTT
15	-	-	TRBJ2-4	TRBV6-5	CASSPTEHTKNIQYF	TGTGCCAGCAGTCCTACAGAACACACCAAAAACATTCAGTACTTC
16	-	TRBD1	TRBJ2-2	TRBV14	CASGPGTGRGTGELFF	TGTGCCAGCGGTCCGGGGACAGGTCGTGGCACCGGGGAGCTGTTTTTT
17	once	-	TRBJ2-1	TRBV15	CATSRGRRSGRVQEQFF	TGTGCCACCAGCAGAGGACGTCGAAGCGGACGCGTTCAGGAGCAGTTCTTC
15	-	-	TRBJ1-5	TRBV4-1	CASSHGGKGGQPQHF	TGCGCCAGCAGCCACGGGGGGAAAGGGGGTCAGCCCCAGCATTTT
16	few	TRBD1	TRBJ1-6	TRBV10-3	CAIRETGTAYNSPLHF	TGTGCCATCAGGGAGACCGGGACAGCATATAATTCACCCCTCCACTTT
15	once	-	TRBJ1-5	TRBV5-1	CASSLEGEPRQPQHF	TGCGCCAGCAGCTTGGAGGGGGAGCCGCGGCAGCCCCAGCATTTT
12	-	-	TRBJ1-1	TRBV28	CASSFQYTEAFF	TGTGCCAGCAGTTTCCAATACACTGAAGCTTTCTTT
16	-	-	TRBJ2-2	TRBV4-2	CASSQESMLNTGELFF	TGTGCCAGCAGCCAAGAATCAATGCTGAACACCGGGGAGCTGTTTTTT
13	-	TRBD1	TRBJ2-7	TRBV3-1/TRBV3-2	CASSPTGNYEQYF	TGTGCCAGCAGCCCGACAGGGAACTACGAGCAGTACTTC
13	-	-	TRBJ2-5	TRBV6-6	CASSYGGGETQYF	TGTGCCAGCAGTTACGGAGGAGGAGAGACCCAGTACTTC
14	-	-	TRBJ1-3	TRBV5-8	CASSPGLIENTIYF	TGTGCCAGCAGCCCGGGCCTCATTGAAAACACCATATATTTT